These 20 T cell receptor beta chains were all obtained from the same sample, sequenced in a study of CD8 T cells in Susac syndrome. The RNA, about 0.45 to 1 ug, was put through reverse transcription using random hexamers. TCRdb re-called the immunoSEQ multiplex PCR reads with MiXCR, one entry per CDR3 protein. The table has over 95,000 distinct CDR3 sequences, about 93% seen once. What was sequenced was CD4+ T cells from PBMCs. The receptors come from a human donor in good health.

As DNA, the CDR3 is TGCAGCGTGACAGGGTCGGCTGGAAACACCATATATTTT. Protein product: CSVTGSAGNTIYF. The chain recombines TRBV29-1 with TRBJ1-3, with 7 nucleotides matching TRBD1. Germline V gives CDR1 SQVTM, CDR2 ANQGSEA. This CDR3 comprises 13 residues. Trimming at V came to 6 bases and at J to 2 bases, leaving 4 bases not matched to a gene.

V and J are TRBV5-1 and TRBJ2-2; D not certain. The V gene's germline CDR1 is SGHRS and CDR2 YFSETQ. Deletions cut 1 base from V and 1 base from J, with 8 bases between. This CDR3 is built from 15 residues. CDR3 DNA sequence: TGCGCCAGCAGCTTGACAGAAATGAACACCGGGGAGCTGTTTTTT. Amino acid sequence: CASSLTEMNTGELFF.

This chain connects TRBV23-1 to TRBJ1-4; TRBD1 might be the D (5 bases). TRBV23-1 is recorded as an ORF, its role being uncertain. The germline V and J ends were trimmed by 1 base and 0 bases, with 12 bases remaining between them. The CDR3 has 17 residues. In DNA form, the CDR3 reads TGCGCCAGCAGTCAATATGGGGCAGTTGCAACTAATGAAAAACTGTTTTTT. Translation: CASSQYGAVATNEKLFF.

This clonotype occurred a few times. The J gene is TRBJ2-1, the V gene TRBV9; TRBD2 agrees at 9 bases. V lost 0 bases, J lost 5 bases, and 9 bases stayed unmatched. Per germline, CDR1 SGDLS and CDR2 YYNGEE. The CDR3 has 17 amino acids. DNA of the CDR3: TGTGCCAGCAGCGTAGATCCGGCTAGCGGGATAAACAATGAGCAGTTCTTC. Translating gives CASSVDPASGINNEQFF. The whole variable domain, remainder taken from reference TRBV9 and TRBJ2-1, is DSGVTQTPKHLITATGQRVTLRCSPRSGDLSVYWYQQSLDQGLQFLIQYYNGEERAKGNILERFSAQQFPDLHSELNLSSLELGDSALYFCASSVDPASGINNEQFFGPGTRLTVL.

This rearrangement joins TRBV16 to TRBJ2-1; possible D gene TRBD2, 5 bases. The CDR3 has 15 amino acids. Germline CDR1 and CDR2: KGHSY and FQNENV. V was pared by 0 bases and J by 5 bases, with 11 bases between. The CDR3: CASSQSMLAHNEQFF. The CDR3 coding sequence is TGTGCCAGCAGCCAATCGATGCTAGCCCACAATGAGCAGTTCTTC.

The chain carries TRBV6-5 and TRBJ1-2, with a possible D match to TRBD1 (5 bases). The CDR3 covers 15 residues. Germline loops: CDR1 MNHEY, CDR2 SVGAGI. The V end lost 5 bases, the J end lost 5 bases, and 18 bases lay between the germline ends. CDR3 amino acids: CASSPGGKDLYGYTF. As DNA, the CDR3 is TGTGCCAGCAGTCCGGGGGGAAAAGATCTTTATGGCTACACCTTC.

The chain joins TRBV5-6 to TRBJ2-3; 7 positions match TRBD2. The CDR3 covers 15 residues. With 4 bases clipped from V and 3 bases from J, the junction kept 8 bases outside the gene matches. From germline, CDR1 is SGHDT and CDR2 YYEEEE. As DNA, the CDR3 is TGTGCCAGCAGCGCACTAGCGTTAGCGACAGATACGCAGTATTTT. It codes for CASSALALATDTQYF. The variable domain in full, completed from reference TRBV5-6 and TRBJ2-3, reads DAGVTQSPTHLIKTRGQQVTLRCSPKSGHDTVSWYQQALGQGPQFIFQYYEEEERQRGNFPDRFSGHQFPNYSSELNVNALLLGDSALYLCASSALALATDTQYFGPGTRLTVL.

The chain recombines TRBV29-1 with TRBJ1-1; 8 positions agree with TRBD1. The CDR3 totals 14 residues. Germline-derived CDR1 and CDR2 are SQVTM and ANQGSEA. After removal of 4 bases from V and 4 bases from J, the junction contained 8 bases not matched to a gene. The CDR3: CSVVGQGAVTEAFF. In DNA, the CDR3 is TGCAGCGTTGTAGGGCAGGGGGCCGTCACTGAAGCTTTCTTT. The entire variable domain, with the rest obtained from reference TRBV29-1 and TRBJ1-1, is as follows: SAVISQKPSRDICQRGTSLTIQCQVDSQVTMMFWYRQQPGQSLTLIATANQGSEATYESGFVIDKFPISRPNLTFSTLTVSNMSPEDSSIYLCSVVGQGAVTEAFFGQGTRLTVV.

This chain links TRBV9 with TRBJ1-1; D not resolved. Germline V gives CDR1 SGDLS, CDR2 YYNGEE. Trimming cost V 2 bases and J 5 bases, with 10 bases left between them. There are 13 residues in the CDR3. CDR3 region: CASSVSDETEAFF. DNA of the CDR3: TGTGCCAGCAGCGTTTCGGATGAGACTGAAGCTTTCTTT.

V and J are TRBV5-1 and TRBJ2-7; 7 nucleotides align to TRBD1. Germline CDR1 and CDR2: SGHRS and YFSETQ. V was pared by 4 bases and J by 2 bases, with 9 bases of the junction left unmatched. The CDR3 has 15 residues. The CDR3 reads CASSLGDRVTYEQYF. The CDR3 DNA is TGCGCCAGCAGCCTGGGAGACAGGGTTACCTACGAGCAGTACTTC.

The CDR3 loop is CASSPNDRGLVYGYTF. DNA for the CDR3: TGCGCCAGCAGCCCGAACGACAGGGGGCTCGTCTATGGCTACACCTTC. V and J are TRBV5-1 and TRBJ1-2; 10 bases are a match to TRBD1. The germline CDR1 and CDR2 sequences are SGHRS and YFSETQ. The ends lost 4 bases at V and 4 bases at J; junction bases unmatched: 10. This CDR3 contains 16 residues.

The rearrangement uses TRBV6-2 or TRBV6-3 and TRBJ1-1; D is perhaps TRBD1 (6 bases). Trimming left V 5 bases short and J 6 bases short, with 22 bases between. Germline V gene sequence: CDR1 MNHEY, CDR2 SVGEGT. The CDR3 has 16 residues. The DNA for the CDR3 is TGTGCCAGCAGTGGCGCCCGCCCGGGGGCCGGTTCTGAAGCTTTCTTT. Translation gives CASSGARPGAGSEAFF.

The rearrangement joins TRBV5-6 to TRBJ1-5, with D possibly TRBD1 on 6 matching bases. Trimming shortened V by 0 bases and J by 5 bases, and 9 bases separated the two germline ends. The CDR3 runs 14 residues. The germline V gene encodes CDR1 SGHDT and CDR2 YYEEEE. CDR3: CASSLGWTDQPQHF. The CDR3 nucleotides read TGTGCCAGCAGCTTGGGCTGGACAGATCAGCCCCAGCATTTT.

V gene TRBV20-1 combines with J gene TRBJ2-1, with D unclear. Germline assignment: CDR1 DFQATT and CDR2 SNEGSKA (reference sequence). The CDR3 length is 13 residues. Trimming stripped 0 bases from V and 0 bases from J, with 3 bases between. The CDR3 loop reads CSAREISYNEQFF. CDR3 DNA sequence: TGCAGTGCTAGAGAGATCTCCTACAATGAGCAGTTCTTC.

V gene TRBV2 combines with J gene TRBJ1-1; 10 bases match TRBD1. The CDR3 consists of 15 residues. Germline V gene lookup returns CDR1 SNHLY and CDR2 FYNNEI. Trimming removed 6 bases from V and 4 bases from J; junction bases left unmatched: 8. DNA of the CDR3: TGTGCCAGCAGCGCCAAACGGGACAGGGGCACTGAAGCTTTCTTT. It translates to CASSAKRDRGTEAFF.

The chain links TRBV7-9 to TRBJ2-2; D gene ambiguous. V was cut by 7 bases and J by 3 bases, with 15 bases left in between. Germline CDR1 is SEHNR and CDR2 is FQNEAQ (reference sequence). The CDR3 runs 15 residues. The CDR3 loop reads CASIDRVLDTGELFF. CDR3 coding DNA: TGTGCCAGCATCGATCGGGTTTTGGACACCGGGGAGCTGTTTTTT.

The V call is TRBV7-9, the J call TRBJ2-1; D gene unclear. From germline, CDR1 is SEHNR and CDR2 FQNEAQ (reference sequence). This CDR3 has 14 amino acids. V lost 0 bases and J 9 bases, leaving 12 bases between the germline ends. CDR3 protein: CASSLADPLGEQFF. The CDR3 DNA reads TGTGCCAGCAGCTTAGCGGACCCCCTCGGTGAGCAGTTCTTC.

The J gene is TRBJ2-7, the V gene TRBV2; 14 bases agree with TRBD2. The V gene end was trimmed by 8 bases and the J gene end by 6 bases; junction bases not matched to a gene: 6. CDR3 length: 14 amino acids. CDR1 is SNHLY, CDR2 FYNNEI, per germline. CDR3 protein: CASAGLAGASEQYF. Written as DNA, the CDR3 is TGTGCCAGCGCGGGACTAGCGGGAGCAAGCGAGCAGTACTTC.

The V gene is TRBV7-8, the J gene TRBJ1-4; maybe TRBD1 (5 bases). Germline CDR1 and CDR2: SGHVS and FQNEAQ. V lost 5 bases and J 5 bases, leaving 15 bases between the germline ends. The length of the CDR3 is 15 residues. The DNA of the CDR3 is TGTGCCAGCAGCCTCCGGACAAGCCCAAATGAAAAACTGTTTTTT. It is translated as CASSLRTSPNEKLFF.

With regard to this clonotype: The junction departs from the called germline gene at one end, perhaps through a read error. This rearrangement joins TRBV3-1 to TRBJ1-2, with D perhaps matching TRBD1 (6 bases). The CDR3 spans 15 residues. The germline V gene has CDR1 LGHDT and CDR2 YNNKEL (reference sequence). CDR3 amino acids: CASNQEGGRYYGYTF. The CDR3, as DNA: TGTGCCAGCAACCAAGAGGGGGGGAGGTACTATGGCTACACCTTC.